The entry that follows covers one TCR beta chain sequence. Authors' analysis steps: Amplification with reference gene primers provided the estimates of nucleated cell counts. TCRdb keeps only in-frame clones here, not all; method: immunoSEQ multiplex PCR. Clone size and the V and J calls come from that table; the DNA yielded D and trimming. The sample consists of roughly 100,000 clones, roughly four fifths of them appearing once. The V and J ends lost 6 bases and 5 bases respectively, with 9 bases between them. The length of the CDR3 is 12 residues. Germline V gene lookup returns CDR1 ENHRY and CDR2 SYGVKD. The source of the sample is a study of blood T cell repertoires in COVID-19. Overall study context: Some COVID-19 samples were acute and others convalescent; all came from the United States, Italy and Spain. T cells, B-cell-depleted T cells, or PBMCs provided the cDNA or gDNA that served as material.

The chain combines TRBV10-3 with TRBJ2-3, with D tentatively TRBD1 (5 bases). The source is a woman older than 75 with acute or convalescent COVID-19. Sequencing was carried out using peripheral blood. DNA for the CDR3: TGTGCCATCAGACCCCAGGGAGATACGCAGTATTTT. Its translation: CAIRPQGDTQYF.